Listed here is a single TCR beta chain. The data originate from a study of blood T cell repertoires in COVID-19. Study details: The study drew acute and convalescent COVID-19 samples from the United States, Italy and Spain.

In the source study's methods: From reference gene primer amplification, estimates of nucleated cell counts were derived. Here immunoSEQ multiplex PCR was the method, and the copy in TCRdb shows in-frame clones only, minus some. From that table come the V and J calls and clone size; the DNA was used to work out D and trimming. The sample lists roughly 500,000 clones; about nine tenths were seen once. Cohorts were assigned according to the clinical history that participants reported. Cohort 3 donors were reported recovered after two negative PCRs, clearance, or symptom resolution. The TCR sequence derives from a woman aged 55-75 years who had recovered from COVID-19. Sequences were obtained from PBMCs or T cells enriched from blood (not recorded which).

CDR3 in amino acids: CASSPEGGDNEQFF. CDR3 DNA: TGTGCCAGCAGCCCCGAGGGGGGGGACAATGAGCAGTTCTTC. The chain is built from TRBV5-8 and TRBJ2-1; tentative D call: TRBD2 (7 bases). Germline V lookup: CDR1 SGHTS, CDR2 YDEGEE. The CDR3 totals 14 residues. With 4 bases removed from V and 5 bases from J, the gap between germline ends came to 13 bases.